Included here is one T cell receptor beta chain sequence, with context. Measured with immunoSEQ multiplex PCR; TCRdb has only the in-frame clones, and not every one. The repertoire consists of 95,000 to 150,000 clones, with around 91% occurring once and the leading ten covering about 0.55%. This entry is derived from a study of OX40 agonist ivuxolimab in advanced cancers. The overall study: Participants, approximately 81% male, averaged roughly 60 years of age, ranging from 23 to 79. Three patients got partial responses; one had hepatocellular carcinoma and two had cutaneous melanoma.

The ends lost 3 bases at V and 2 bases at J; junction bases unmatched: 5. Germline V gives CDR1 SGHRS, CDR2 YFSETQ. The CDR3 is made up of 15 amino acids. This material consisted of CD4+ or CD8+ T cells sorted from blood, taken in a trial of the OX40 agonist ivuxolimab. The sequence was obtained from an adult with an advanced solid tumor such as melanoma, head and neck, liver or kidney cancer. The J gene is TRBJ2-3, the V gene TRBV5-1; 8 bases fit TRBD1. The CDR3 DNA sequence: TGCGCCAGCAGCTGGACAGGGAGCCTCACAGATACGCAGTATTTT. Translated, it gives CASSWTGSLTDTQYF.